What follows are 8 T cell receptor beta chains derived from one specimen sequenced in a study of blood T cell repertoires in COVID-19. Method: immunoSEQ multiplex PCR; TCRdb's copy keeps in-frame clones and lacks some. The sample yields 150,000 to 200,000 clones, about nine tenths seen once. Sequencing used peripheral blood. The receptors originated from a man aged 70-80 years with acute or convalescent COVID-19.

The CDR3 nucleotides are TGTGCCAGCAGCAGGGAGGTCAATTCACCCCTCCACTTT. Its translation: CASSREVNSPLHF. This chain joins TRBV25-1 and TRBJ1-6; D might be TRBD1 (5 bases). The germline V gene encodes CDR1 MGHDK and CDR2 SYGVNS. Trimming cost V 6 bases and J 7 bases, with 10 bases left between them. The CDR3 consists of 13 residues.

The V gene is TRBV9, the J gene TRBJ1-4; D is ambiguous. Germline CDR1 and CDR2: SGDLS and YYNGEE. There are 14 residues in the CDR3. Trimming removed 4 bases from V and 3 bases from J, with 10 bases in between. CDR3 nucleotide sequence: TGTGCCAGCAGCCTAACGGGGTCTAATGAAAAACTGTTTTTT. It specifies CASSLTGSNEKLFF.

This sequence joins TRBV15 and TRBJ1-2; D unclear. CDR3 size: 15 residues. Between the trimmed V and J ends, which lost 1 base and 7 bases, there was a span of 16 bases. CDR1 and CDR2 (germline): LNHNV, YYDKDF (reference sequence). The CDR3 reads CATSRAYSPLGGYTF. The DNA for the CDR3 is TGTGCCACCAGCAGAGCATATAGCCCCTTGGGTGGCTACACCTTC.

The V and J genes are TRBV11-3 and TRBJ1-6; 9 nucleotides line up with TRBD1. V lost 5 bases to trimming and J lost 10 bases; unmatched junction nucleotides: 3. CDR1 SGHNT and CDR2 YENEEA come from the germline V gene. The CDR3 contains 13 residues. The CDR3 DNA reads TGTGCCAGCAGCCGGACAGGGGAATCACCCCTCCACTTT. Amino acid sequence: CASSRTGESPLHF.

V is TRBV19 and J is TRBJ1-4; possibly TRBD1 for D (6 bases). The V gene lost 6 bases and the J gene lost 4 bases, with 12 bases spanning the gap. The germline CDR1 and CDR2 sequences are LNHDA and SQIVND (reference sequence). The CDR3 has 14 residues. The CDR3 loop is CASSLGTLNEKLFF. In DNA form, the CDR3 reads TGTGCCAGTAGCCTAGGGACACTTAATGAAAAACTGTTTTTT.

The chain uses TRBV11-2 and TRBJ2-5, with 7 positions matching TRBD2. With V trimmed by 4 bases and J by 5 bases, 4 bases remained unmatched. Germline V CDR1 and CDR2: SGHAT, FQNNGV. The CDR3 is 13 residues long. The CDR3: CASSSGLSETQYF. The CDR3 DNA reads as TGTGCCAGCAGCTCGGGACTATCGGAGACCCAGTACTTC.

The V call is TRBV15, the J call TRBJ2-2; the D is unclear. Deletions cut 9 bases from V and 0 bases from J, with 8 bases between. Germline CDR1 is LNHNV and CDR2 is YYDKDF (reference sequence). The CDR3 extends over 13 amino acids. The CDR3 spells CATADSNTGELFF. The DNA for the CDR3 is TGTGCCACGGCAGATTCGAACACCGGGGAGCTGTTTTTT.

The CDR3, as DNA: TGTGCCAGGGAGGGGGGGAAGGGTACCACTGAAGCTTTCTTT. Residues: CAREGGKGTTEAFF. V is TRBV25-1 and J is TRBJ1-1; the D gene is possibly TRBD1 (6 bases). V lost 9 bases and J lost 4, with 18 bases in between. The CDR3 length is 14 residues. Germline CDR1 reads MGHDK; CDR2 reads SYGVNS.